This T cell receptor (beta chain) was documented in a study of control samples from healthy donors and cancer patients. TCRdb keeps only in-frame clones here, not all; method: immunoSEQ multiplex PCR. The repertoire consists of approximately 150,000 clones, with 93% occurring once and the leading ten covering roughly 5.5%. Remarks on this clone: This specimen includes other DNA sequences encoding the same CDR3.

This clonotype originated in a man younger than 35 in good health. The sequenced material came from blood.

The CDR3 sequence is CASSFGNTEAFF. The CDR3 coding sequence is TGTGCCAGCAGTTTCGGGAACACTGAAGCTTTCTTT. The chain links TRBV27 to TRBJ1-1, with D unresolved. This CDR3 has 12 amino acids. The germline V gene has CDR1 MNHEY and CDR2 SMNVEV (reference sequence). Trimming cost V 3 bases and J 1 base, with 3 bases left between them.